These T cell receptor beta chains were read from a single sample in a study of post-analysis software for immune sequencing data. In TCRdb, the PCR reads were re-called with MiXCR into one record per CDR3 protein. In the table there are roughly 650,000 distinct CDR3 sequences, 55% to 70% of which are singletons. The source material was blood. Receptor source: a girl aged 2-10 years with multiple sclerosis. Both conserved end residues are part of each CDR3. The order of the fields is J gene, V gene, clone size, D gene, CDR3 DNA, CDR3 protein. A D gene is named only where the DNA matches it firmly. Size is stated for part of the rows, as once, few or many counts, or as a class when the clone is expanded.

TRBJ1-2,TRBV29-1,NA,NA,TGCAGCATTTTAACCGATCTAAGCCTCTATGGCTACACCTTC,CSILTDLSLYGYTF
TRBJ2-2,TRBV7-6,NA,NA,TGTGCCAGCAGCTTTAAGGAAACCGGGGAGCTGTTTTTT,CASSFKETGELFF
TRBJ2-3,TRBV20-1,NA,TRBD2,TGCAGTGCTCACTCGGGGGCTAGCGGGGCAGATACGCAGTATTTT,CSAHSGASGADTQYF
TRBJ1-5,TRBV6-2/TRBV6-3,few,TRBD1,TGTGCCAGCAGCCTGGACAGGCGAAGCTATAGCAATCAGCCCCAGCATTTT,CASSLDRRSYSNQPQHF
TRBJ2-1,TRBV12-3/TRBV12-4,NA,TRBD1,TGTGCCAGCGGCTCCGGGACAGGGCACAATGAGCAGTTCTTC,CASGSGTGHNEQFF
TRBJ1-5,TRBV12-3/TRBV12-4,NA,TRBD1,TGTGCCAGCAGTCCCGGACCCTCAGGGGGTCAGCCCCAGCATTTT,CASSPGPSGGQPQHF
TRBJ2-5,TRBV29-1,NA,TRBD1,TGCAGCGCCACAGGACAGGGCGGGGAGACCCAGTACTTC,CSATGQGGETQYF
TRBJ2-7,TRBV7-2,NA,NA,TGTGCCAGCAGCTTAGGGGCTTTCCGGACTACATTTTACGAGCAGTACTTC,CASSLGAFRTTFYEQYF
TRBJ1-1,TRBV29-1,few,TRBD1,TGCATTGCGGGACAGGGTTTAATGAACACTGAAGCTTTCTTT,CIAGQGLMNTEAFF
TRBJ1-6,TRBV5-5,NA,TRBD1,TGTGCCAGCAGCGCGCGACAGGGTACCTATAATTCACCCCTCCACTTT,CASSARQGTYNSPLHF
TRBJ2-5,TRBV19,NA,NA,TGTGCCAGTAGCGCGGGATCTCGGGACGTAGAGACCCAGTACTTC,CASSAGSRDVETQYF
TRBJ2-1,TRBV6-5,NA,NA,TGTGCCAGCAGTTACTCGAGCCAGCCCTACAATGAGCAGTTCTTC,CASSYSSQPYNEQFF
TRBJ2-5,TRBV20-1,few,NA,TGCAGTGCTAGAGACCTAGGGCACCTCTCGATGCCCCAAGAGACCCAGTACTTC,CSARDLGHLSMPQETQYF
TRBJ2-1,TRBV4-1,few,TRBD2,TGCGCCAGCAGCCCGATAACCGGGACTAGGGTTTACAATGAGCAGTTCTTC,CASSPITGTRVYNEQFF
TRBJ2-1,TRBV3-1,NA,NA,TGTGCCAGCAGCCAACTAGTGAACCCCTACAATGAGCAGTTCTTC,CASSQLVNPYNEQFF
TRBJ1-2,TRBV5-1,few,NA,TGCGCCAGCAGCTTGAGCCGAAGGGTGGACTATGGCTACACCTTC,CASSLSRRVDYGYTF
TRBJ2-6,TRBV5-6,few,TRBD1,TGTGCCAGCAGCACACAGGGGCCTGGGGCCAACGTCCTGACTTTC,CASSTQGPGANVLTF
TRBJ1-1,TRBV5-1,NA,TRBD1,TGCGCCAGCAGCTTGAGACAGGGGGACACTGAAGCTTTCTTT,CASSLRQGDTEAFF
TRBJ2-5,TRBV19,NA,NA,TGTGCCAGTAGTATAGGGGGAAACCAAGAGACCCAGTACTTC,CASSIGGNQETQYF
TRBJ2-5,TRBV7-2,few,NA,TGTGCCAGCAGCCTAGGGAATAAAGAGACCCAGTACTTC,CASSLGNKETQYF
TRBJ1-5,TRBV7-2,NA,TRBD1,TGTGCCAGCAGCTTTGGGGACAGGGTTAACCAGCCCCAGCATTTT,CASSFGDRVNQPQHF
TRBJ2-1,TRBV6-5,NA,TRBD2,TGTGCCAGCTCGAGCGGGAGATCCTACAATGAGCAGTTCTTC,CASSSGRSYNEQFF
TRBJ2-3,TRBV29-1,NA,NA,TGCAGCGTTGAAGATCGACGGGATACGCAGTATTTT,CSVEDRRDTQYF
TRBJ2-5,TRBV29-1,NA,NA,TGCAGCGTTGGTGGGCAGGGTCCCCAAGAGACCCAGTACTTC,CSVGGQGPQETQYF
TRBJ2-3,TRBV7-2,NA,TRBD2,TGTGCCAGCAGCCAAGGGAGGGGTTCGGCAGATACGCAGTATTTT,CASSQGRGSADTQYF
TRBJ1-2,TRBV12-3/TRBV12-4,once,NA,TGTGCCAGCAGTTTGAGGACACTGCCCTGGGGCTACACCTTC,CASSLRTLPWGYTF
TRBJ2-7,TRBV29-1,NA,NA,TGCAGCATCCGGGACCGTCTCTACGAGCAGTACTTC,CSIRDRLYEQYF
TRBJ1-1,TRBV3-1,NA,TRBD1,TGTGCCAGCAGCCCTCTTCTTGGGGACAGGGGGAACACTGAAGCTTTCTTT,CASSPLLGDRGNTEAFF
TRBJ2-1,TRBV5-6,few,NA,TGTGCCAGCAGCTCTGCGGCCTCTCACTACAATGAGCAGTTCTTC,CASSSAASHYNEQFF
TRBJ2-7,TRBV4-2,NA,NA,TGTGCCAGCAGCCAGGACTGGGGTTCCTACGAGCAGTACTTC,CASSQDWGSYEQYF
TRBJ2-3,TRBV24-1,NA,NA,TGTGCCACCAGTGATGGGGCAGGGAAGACCGTAGATACGCAGTATTTT,CATSDGAGKTVDTQYF
TRBJ2-7,TRBV5-1,NA,NA,TGCGCCAGCAGCTTTGAACTGAGGCACTACGAGCAGTACTTC,CASSFELRHYEQYF
TRBJ1-5,TRBV29-1,NA,NA,TGCAGCGTTGAAGCAACGGACATGTCTCAGCATTTT,CSVEATDMSQHF
TRBJ2-1,TRBV3-1,few,NA,TGTGCCAGCAGCCGCGCGTCGGGGCGGGAGCAGTTCTTC,CASSRASGREQFF
TRBJ2-1,TRBV7-2,NA,NA,TGTGCCAGCAGCTACTTGTCTCGGCAGTCATCCCAGAATGAGCAGTTCTTC,CASSYLSRQSSQNEQFF
TRBJ2-6,TRBV13,few,NA,TGTGCCAGCAGCGCACTCTCGGCGGGGCCTTTTGGGGCCAACGTCCTGACTTTC,CASSALSAGPFGANVLTF
TRBJ2-3,TRBV2,few,NA,TGTGCCAGCAGTGAAACAGGCACAGATACGCAGTATTTT,CASSETGTDTQYF
TRBJ2-1,TRBV6-4,many,TRBD1,TGTGCCAGCAGCACAGGGGGCGAGGGTTACAATGAGCAGTTCTTC,CASSTGGEGYNEQFF
TRBJ1-2,TRBV30,NA,NA,TGTGCCTGGAGTGGGCAGGGGAGAGGCTACACCTTC,CAWSGQGRGYTF
TRBJ1-1,TRBV12-3/TRBV12-4,few,TRBD1,TGTGCCAGCAGTCCTCAGGGGGAGGTTGAAGCTTTCTTT,CASSPQGEVEAFF
TRBJ1-1,TRBV30,NA,NA,TGTGCCTGGATATTACCTGGCCCAAGGGAAGCTTTCTTT,CAWILPGPREAFF
TRBJ1-5,TRBV30,NA,NA,TGTGCCTGGAGTCCACCGTATAAGGCCTCGAATCAGCCCCAGCATTTT,CAWSPPYKASNQPQHF
TRBJ2-5,TRBV29-1,few,NA,TGCAGCGTTGAAGATCGAGTGGGCGAGACCCAGTACTTC,CSVEDRVGETQYF
TRBJ2-5,TRBV7-7,NA,TRBD2,TGTGCCAGCAGCTTAGCGGCTAGCGGGGCTCAAGAGACCCAGTACTTC,CASSLAASGAQETQYF
TRBJ2-5,TRBV12-3/TRBV12-4,few,NA,TGTGCCAGCAGTTTGCAGTTTCAAGAGACCCAGTACTTC,CASSLQFQETQYF
TRBJ2-1,TRBV2,few,NA,TGTGCCAGCAGTGTGACAGGCTACAATGAGCAGTTCTTC,CASSVTGYNEQFF
TRBJ2-2,TRBV6-6,NA,NA,TGTGCCGTGGGTGGAAACACCGGGGAGCTGTTTTTT,CAVGGNTGELFF
TRBJ2-3,TRBV10-3,few,NA,TGTGCCTCACGGCTAGCTGAGTCAGATACGCAGTATTTT,CASRLAESDTQYF
TRBJ2-5,TRBV7-9,NA,TRBD1,TGTGCCAGCGTTCGGGCAGGGGGTCAAGAGACCCAGTACTTC,CASVRAGGQETQYF
TRBJ1-2,TRBV6-6,NA,NA,TGTGCCAGCAGAATCACAGAAGTGGCCTATGGCTACACCTTC,CASRITEVAYGYTF
TRBJ2-7,TRBV12-5,few,NA,TGTGCTAGTGGCCCTCAGGGGTCCTACGAGCAGTACTTC,CASGPQGSYEQYF
TRBJ2-1,TRBV20-1,few,TRBD2,TGCAGTGCTAGAGTAGGGACTAGCGGGAGATATGAGCAGTTCTTC,CSARVGTSGRYEQFF
TRBJ2-2,TRBV11-2,few,NA,TGTGCCAGCAGCCCCGAACGGGGGTTGAACACCGGGGAGCTGTTTTTT,CASSPERGLNTGELFF
TRBJ2-3,TRBV5-6,NA,NA,TGTGCCAGCGGAGTACAGGGAAGGGGCACAGATACGCAGTATTTT,CASGVQGRGTDTQYF
TRBJ2-7,TRBV25-1,NA,NA,TGTGCCAGCAGTGAGAATGTTACTCCGTCAGGGGAAAGTTTCTACGAGCAGTACTTC,CASSENVTPSGESFYEQYF
TRBJ2-1,TRBV7-2,few,NA,TGTGCCAGCAGCTTGGGGGACGGAGCCTACAATGAGCAGTTCTTC,CASSLGDGAYNEQFF